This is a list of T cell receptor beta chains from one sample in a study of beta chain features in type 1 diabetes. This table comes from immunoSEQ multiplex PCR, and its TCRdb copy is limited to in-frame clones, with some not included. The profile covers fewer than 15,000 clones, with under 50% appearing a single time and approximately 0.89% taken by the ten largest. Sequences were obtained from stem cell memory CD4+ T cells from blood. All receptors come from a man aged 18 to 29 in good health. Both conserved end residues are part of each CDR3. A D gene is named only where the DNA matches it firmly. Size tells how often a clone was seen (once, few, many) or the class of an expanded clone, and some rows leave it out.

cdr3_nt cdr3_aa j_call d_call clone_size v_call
TGTGCCAGCTCCCCCCGCGGGGGCGATTACAATGAGCAGTTCTTC CASSPRGGDYNEQFF TRBJ2-1 NA few TRBV18
TGTGCCAGCAGCGAGGGACTAGCGGTGATCACAGATACGCAGTATTTT CASSEGLAVITDTQYF TRBJ2-3 TRBD2 NA TRBV5-4
TGTGCCAGCAGCTGGGACAGGGACACCGGGGAGCTGTTTTTT CASSWDRDTGELFF TRBJ2-2 TRBD1 NA TRBV6-1
TGTGCCAGCAGCTTAGATTCTAGCACAGATACGCAGTATTTT CASSLDSSTDTQYF TRBJ2-3 NA NA TRBV7-9
TGTGCCAGCAGCGACTTAGGGGGCAATCAGCCCCAGCATTTT CASSDLGGNQPQHF TRBJ1-5 NA NA TRBV16
TGTGCCAGTAGTATTGGGGGGTCGACGATTAACGAGCAGTACTTC CASSIGGSTINEQYF TRBJ2-7 NA once TRBV19
TGTGCCACCAACCCCAGGACAGGGGGCGGGGGCACAGATACGCAGTATTTT CATNPRTGGGGTDTQYF TRBJ2-3 TRBD1 few TRBV19
TGCGCCAGCAGCTCCCAAGGACAGGGAGTAGGTTCACCCCTCCACTTT CASSSQGQGVGSPLHF TRBJ1-6 TRBD1 NA TRBV5-1
TGTGCCAGCTCACCACCGAGCCAGGGGGCCTACGAGCAGTACTTC CASSPPSQGAYEQYF TRBJ2-7 TRBD1 few TRBV18
TGCAGCGTTGAAGGGGGCGGAAACACCATATATTTT CSVEGGGNTIYF TRBJ1-3 NA NA TRBV29-1
TGTGCCAGCAGCCTTATCCGACTAGCTGAAGCCACAGATACGCAGTATTTT CASSLIRLAEATDTQYF TRBJ2-3 TRBD2 NA TRBV7-3
TGCGCCAGCAGCTCGAACAAAAATGAGCAGTTCTTC CASSSNKNEQFF TRBJ2-1 NA few TRBV5-1
TGCGCCAGCACCGAGGGAGCGGGGCAACAGTTCTTC CASTEGAGQQFF TRBJ2-1 TRBD2 NA TRBV10-2
TGCAGCGTTCACAGGGGGCGCGACACCGGGGAGCTGTTTTTT CSVHRGRDTGELFF TRBJ2-2 TRBD1 medium-sized TRBV29-1
TGTGCCATCAGTGCGGAAGGGACAGCTTACTTC CAISAEGTAYF TRBJ2-5 TRBD1 NA TRBV10-3
TGTGCCAGCAGCGTAGACAGGGCCTCCTACGAGCAGTACTTC CASSVDRASYEQYF TRBJ2-7 NA NA TRBV9
TGTGCCAGCAGCCCGGGCCGGGGAGCTTATAATTCACCCCTCCACTTT CASSPGRGAYNSPLHF TRBJ1-6 NA NA TRBV11-2
TGTGCCAGCAGATCCGTTGCGGGGGGCCCCGAATACGAGCAGTACTTC CASRSVAGGPEYEQYF TRBJ2-7 TRBD2 NA TRBV7-2
TGCGCCAGCAGCCCAGGACTAGCGGGGGGGAGACCCCACGAGCAGTACTTC CASSPGLAGGRPHEQYF TRBJ2-7 TRBD2 few TRBV4-3
TGTGCCAGCAGCTTCCCGCCCAGCTCCTACAATGAGCAGTTCTTC CASSFPPSSYNEQFF TRBJ2-1 NA NA TRBV11-2
TGTGCCAGCAGTATGGGACTAGCGGGGAGCACAGATACGCAGTATTTT CASSMGLAGSTDTQYF TRBJ2-3 TRBD2 NA TRBV28
TGTGCCACCAGCAGCGGACTGCTACAAGAGACCCAGTACTTC CATSSGLLQETQYF TRBJ2-5 NA NA TRBV15
TGTGCCAGCAGGCCCTTTGGCGGGGGGGATACGGAGACCCAGTACTTC CASRPFGGGDTETQYF TRBJ2-5 TRBD2 NA TRBV7-2
TGTGCCAGCAGCGTAACCCCAGGGGGCCGGGAGACCCAGTACTTC CASSVTPGGRETQYF TRBJ2-5 TRBD1 NA TRBV7-6
TGTGCCAGTAGTAGCCTCAGGGGCTACCAAGAGACCCAGTACTTC CASSSLRGYQETQYF TRBJ2-5 NA NA TRBV19
TGTGCCAGCTCACCATTTGGGGGGCAAGAGACCCAGTACTTC CASSPFGGQETQYF TRBJ2-5 NA few TRBV18
TGTGCCAGCAGCGCGAGGACAGAAAACATTCAGTACTTC CASSARTENIQYF TRBJ2-4 NA once TRBV7-2
TGTGCCAGTAGTATAGAAGGGACAGGAAAATATGGCTACACCTTC CASSIEGTGKYGYTF TRBJ1-2 TRBD1 few TRBV19
TGCGCCAGCAGCCAAGGACAGGGGCCTTATCAGCCCCAGCATTTT CASSQGQGPYQPQHF TRBJ1-5 TRBD1 NA TRBV4-3
TGTGCCAGCAGCTTAGGGGGTGGGAGAGGCTACGAGCAGTACTTC CASSLGGGRGYEQYF TRBJ2-7 NA NA TRBV7-2
TGTGCCAGCAGCTTATGGGTCGGGGGTTTGAGCACCGGGGAGCTGTTTTTT CASSLWVGGLSTGELFF TRBJ2-2 NA NA TRBV7-9
TGTGCCAGCAGCTTAAACAGGGAGAATTCACCCCTCCACTTT CASSLNRENSPLHF TRBJ1-6 NA NA TRBV7-8
TGCGCCAGCAGCCAAGATCTACGGGCAACTAATGAAAAACTGTTTTTT CASSQDLRATNEKLFF TRBJ1-4 NA NA TRBV4-3
TGCAGTGCTAGGAGGAACAATGAGCAGTACTTC CSARRNNEQYF TRBJ2-7 NA few TRBV20-1
TGTGCCAGCAGCGAAGACAGTCCCTATAGCAATCAGCCCCAGCATTTT CASSEDSPYSNQPQHF TRBJ1-5 NA NA TRBV7-9
TGTGCCAGCAGCCGGGGGACAGTTTCATCCTACGAGCAGTACTTC CASSRGTVSSYEQYF TRBJ2-7 NA NA TRBV5-4
TGTGCCAGCAGCACCCACAGCGGGAACACTGAAGCTTTCTTT CASSTHSGNTEAFF TRBJ1-1 NA NA TRBV11-2
TGTGCCAGCAGCTTAGGACTAGAAGCAGATACGCAGTATTTT CASSLGLEADTQYF TRBJ2-3 TRBD2 once TRBV7-3
TGTGCCTCCAAGGACATGGACCCAGAGACCCAGTACTTC CASKDMDPETQYF TRBJ2-5 NA NA TRBV6-5
TGTGCCAGCAGCCCGGGGTCGACAGGCCTTGGGTCACCCCTCCACTTT CASSPGSTGLGSPLHF TRBJ1-6 NA NA TRBV9
TGCGCCAGCAGCCTGGGAGTTAATGAAAAACTGTTTTTT CASSLGVNEKLFF TRBJ1-4 NA NA TRBV4-1
TGTGCCAGCAGCTTAGGGACAGGAGAAAAACTGTTTTTT CASSLGTGEKLFF TRBJ1-4 TRBD1 NA TRBV7-2
TGTGCCAGCATCGGGGACAAGTCCTATAATTCACCCCTCCACTTT CASIGDKSYNSPLHF TRBJ1-6 NA NA TRBV6-1
TGTGCCAGCAGCCCCCGGACAGATAGAGTCACAGATACGCAGTATTTT CASSPRTDRVTDTQYF TRBJ2-3 NA few TRBV11-2
TGTGCCAGCAGTTATTGGCAGGGCGTCTCCTACGAGCAGTACTTC CASSYWQGVSYEQYF TRBJ2-7 NA NA TRBV6-6
TGTGCCTGGATTCCGGGGACTAGCACAGATACGCAGTATTTT CAWIPGTSTDTQYF TRBJ2-3 NA once TRBV30
TGTGCCAGCAGCGTAGTGGCGGGGGTCCATTACAATGAGCAGTTCTTC CASSVVAGVHYNEQFF TRBJ2-1 TRBD2 few TRBV9
TGTGCCAGCAGCTTAGCGGGACTTTCGGGCACCGGGGAGCTGTTTTTT CASSLAGLSGTGELFF TRBJ2-2 NA NA TRBV7-2
TGTGCCAGCTCCATGCTAGCGGGGGCGTCAGGCACAGATACGCAGTATTTT CASSMLAGASGTDTQYF TRBJ2-3 TRBD2 few TRBV27
TGTGCCAGCAGCCACCGACAGGGTCCAGAGACCCAGTACTTC CASSHRQGPETQYF TRBJ2-5 TRBD1 NA TRBV7-2
TGTGCCAGCAGCCAAAAGGAGGGTTTCAGGGCAGGCTATGGCTACACCTTC CASSQKEGFRAGYGYTF TRBJ1-2 NA few TRBV9
TGTGCCAGCAGCATCCGGGCGCAGGGGCACACCATATATTTT CASSIRAQGHTIYF TRBJ1-3 NA NA TRBV13
TGTGCCAGCTCACTCAGACAGGAGTCTGGAGTGCAGTACTTC CASSLRQESGVQYF TRBJ2-7 NA few TRBV18
TGTGCCAGCACCTCATCCAGGGGGCATAACGAGCAGTACTTC CASTSSRGHNEQYF TRBJ2-7 TRBD1 few TRBV2
TGTGCCAGCTCACCACGGGGGGGCCTTACCTACGAGCAGTACTTC CASSPRGGLTYEQYF TRBJ2-7 NA few TRBV18
TGCGCCAGCAGCCAAATCACTAGCGGAAGCACAGATACGCAGTATTTT CASSQITSGSTDTQYF TRBJ2-3 TRBD2 NA TRBV5-4
TGTGCCAGCTCACCAGAAGTGGAGACAGGTGGTGGCTACACCTTC CASSPEVETGGGYTF TRBJ1-2 NA few TRBV18
TGTGCCAGTAGCGAAACGACAGGAGGCTCCTACGAGCAGTACTTC CASSETTGGSYEQYF TRBJ2-7 NA NA TRBV19
TGTGCCAGCAGTCCCGGCCTCGGACTAGCGGGGGAAAACATTCAGTACTTC CASSPGLGLAGENIQYF TRBJ2-4 TRBD2 NA TRBV2